Listed below are T cell receptor beta chains from one sample, sequenced in a study of T-cell reconstitution after alpha-beta-depleted transplantation in children. TCRdb processed the PCR reads anew with MiXCR; each CDR3 protein has one entry. The table includes 45,000 to 50,000 distinct CDR3 sequences, roughly 52% detected once. Sequenced here: peripheral blood, sampled before TCRalphabeta/CD19-depleted stem cell transplant. The receptors were gathered from a boy younger than two with SCID, due to receive a stem cell transplant. CDR3s include the opening cysteine and the closing phenylalanine or tryptophan.

v_call cdr3_aa
TRBV15 CATSRDLGRGQPQHF
TRBV4-1 CASSPGQPPKHEQFF
TRBV7-2 CASSSLAGGLRETQYF
TRBV7-3 CASSLVSDTQYF
TRBV12-3/TRBV12-4 CASSLSSGGASGTDTQYF
TRBV5-1 CASRGEAYNEQFF
TRBV5-4 CASSLGRLTGGGARDNEQFF
TRBV16 CASSYGTLNTEAFF
TRBV6-6 CASKTGRNTEAFF
TRBV4-1 CASSQEPGAGGYYGYTF
TRBV7-9 CASSSTGSSGEKLFF
TRBV5-1 CASSVQGGSYEQYF
TRBV5-1 CASTDRKGPTYEQYF
TRBV15 CATSRGGGRGREQYF
TRBV5-1 CASSLPSSYEQYF
TRBV28 CASSFWTGLSTDTQYF
TRBV7-2 CASSLGTSPAQFF
TRBV5-1 CASSPPDRVYEQYF
TRBV12-3/TRBV12-4 CASTSPKEDTQYF
TRBV7-2 CASSLVRNTGELFF
TRBV7-8 CASSLSVSGETQYF
TRBV5-1 CASSNGGGNGNTIYF
TRBV2 CASSLGTALHF
TRBV6-5 CASSSYRGSYGYTF
TRBV7-2 CASSQTGRGGSGEQYF
TRBV11-2 CASSLKLGGNEQFF
TRBV4-1 CASSQDPSGGREETQYF
TRBV4-1 CASSQALAGTLSTDTQYF
TRBV4-3 CASSQVPGGNQPQHF
TRBV15 CATSRDGYEQYF
TRBV4-2 CASSQGHGSSSYNEQFF
TRBV20-1 CSAKEPGNTEAFF
TRBV20-1 CSARDQAGGPSGELFF
TRBV7-9 CASSSTSDDNEQFF
TRBV20-1 CSARGPPDTQYF
TRBV28 CASRGATSLPAGELIF
TRBV7-8 CASSLGLGPSPYEQYF
TRBV25-1 CPPYEQYF
TRBV10-3 CAISPEGLADTQYF
TRBV20-1 CSARPPPGGGSSYEQYF
TRBV6-2/TRBV6-3 CASSYSARGPVAEQYF
TRBV11-2 CASSHTNGRVETQYF
TRBV12-3/TRBV12-4 CASRPSGVSTDTQYF
TRBV5-6 CASSWDRQETQYF
TRBV27 CASSLDRGYGNTIYF
TRBV20-1 CSAASSGGRNEQFF
TRBV6-4 CASSDSSQAADEQFF
TRBV15 CATSRHRGSYEQYF
TRBV12-3/TRBV12-4 CASSLAISGGATDTQYF
TRBV5-1 CASSLNTGQLYEQYF
TRBV5-6 CASRGPNEQFF
TRBV5-1 CASSLGGSTNYGYTF
TRBV20-1 CSATRTGGFTEQFF
TRBV6-1 CASSRSTLNYGYTF
TRBV6-1 CASSAPPDGDSGANVLTF
TRBV6-1 CASSTPGQGGNQPQHF
TRBV12-3/TRBV12-4 CARGFSGANVLTF
TRBV15 CATSLDYTDTQYF
TRBV20-1 CSARTSGGALSEQFF
TRBV5-1 CASSPTGQKSTEAFF